The TCR beta chain under discussion was sequenced for a study of vaccination effects on CD4 cells after COVID-19. Study results and caveats: Within healthy vaccinees, only 1 of 255 vaccine-induced clones displayed cross-reactivity with common cold coronaviruses.

The method was immunoSEQ multiplex PCR; TCRdb's version includes in-frame clones alone and lacks a portion of them. The repertoire holds about 34,000 clones, with about 80% as singletons. Prior to sequencing, the ViraFEST assay stimulated PBMC with viral peptide pools, which expanded the antigen-specific CD4+ T cells. CD4+ T cells were isolated after 10 days of culture. People in the vaccine group had not been infected with SARS-CoV-2 before, and their nucleocapsid antibodies were negative. V was clipped by 0 bases and J by 0 bases, with 3 bases between them. CDR1 and CDR2 from the germline V gene are GTSNPN and SVGIG (reference sequence). CDR3 size: 14 residues. Concerning this clone itself: As yet, its antigen is unknown.

This clonotype was sampled from a human donor who received a COVID-19 vaccine. The starting material was CD4+ T cells from PBMCs cultured with HCoV-OC43 spike peptides, obtained before COVID-19 vaccination. Sample subset: HCoV-OC43 spike overlapping peptide pool stimulation. This sequence joins TRBV30 and TRBJ1-6; no clear D gene. This CDR3 reads CAWSVDSYNSPLHF. In DNA form, the CDR3 reads TGTGCCTGGAGTGTTGACTCCTATAATTCACCCCTCCACTTT.